This section outlines one TCR beta chain sequence together with its context. The data originate from a study of OX40 agonist ivuxolimab in advanced cancers. Study background: Ivuxolimab was delivered to patients intravenously every 2 weeks at doses spanning 0.01 to 10 mg/kg.

Assay used: immunoSEQ multiplex PCR; TCRdb lists only in-frame clones, some missing. The table shows roughly 50,000 clones, with about 81% occurring only once. The germline V gene has CDR1 SSHAT and CDR2 FNYEAQ (reference sequence). The V end was cut by 6 bases, the J end by 2 bases, with 13 bases between. The CDR3 contains 14 residues. This sample comprised CD4+ or CD8+ T cells sorted from blood, obtained in a trial of the OX40 agonist ivuxolimab. The chain has TRBV7-7 and TRBJ2-5; D perhaps matches TRBD2 (5 bases). The origin of this receptor is an adult with an advanced solid tumor such as melanoma, head and neck, liver or kidney cancer. The CDR3 DNA reads TGTGCCAGCAGTCTAGCCGGGGATCAAGAGACCCAGTACTTC. As protein: CASSLAGDQETQYF.